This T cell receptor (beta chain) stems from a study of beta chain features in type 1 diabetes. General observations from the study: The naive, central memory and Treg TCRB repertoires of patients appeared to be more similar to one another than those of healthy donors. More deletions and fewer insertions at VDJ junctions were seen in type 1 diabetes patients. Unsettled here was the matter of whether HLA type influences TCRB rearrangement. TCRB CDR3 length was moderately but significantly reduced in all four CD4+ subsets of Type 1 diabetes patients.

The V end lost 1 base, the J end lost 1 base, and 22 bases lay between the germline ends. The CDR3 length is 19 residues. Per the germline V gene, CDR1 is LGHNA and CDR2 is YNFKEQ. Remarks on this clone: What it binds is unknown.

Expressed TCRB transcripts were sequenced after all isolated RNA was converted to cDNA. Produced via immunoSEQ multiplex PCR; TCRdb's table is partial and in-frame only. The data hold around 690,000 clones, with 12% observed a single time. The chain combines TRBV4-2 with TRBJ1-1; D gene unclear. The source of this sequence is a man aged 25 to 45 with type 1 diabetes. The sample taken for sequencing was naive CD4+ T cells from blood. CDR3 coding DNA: TGTGCCAGCAGCCAAGGGTACAGAGCGTTTTCATTGAAGAACACTGAAGCTTTCTTT. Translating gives CASSQGYRAFSLKNTEAFF.